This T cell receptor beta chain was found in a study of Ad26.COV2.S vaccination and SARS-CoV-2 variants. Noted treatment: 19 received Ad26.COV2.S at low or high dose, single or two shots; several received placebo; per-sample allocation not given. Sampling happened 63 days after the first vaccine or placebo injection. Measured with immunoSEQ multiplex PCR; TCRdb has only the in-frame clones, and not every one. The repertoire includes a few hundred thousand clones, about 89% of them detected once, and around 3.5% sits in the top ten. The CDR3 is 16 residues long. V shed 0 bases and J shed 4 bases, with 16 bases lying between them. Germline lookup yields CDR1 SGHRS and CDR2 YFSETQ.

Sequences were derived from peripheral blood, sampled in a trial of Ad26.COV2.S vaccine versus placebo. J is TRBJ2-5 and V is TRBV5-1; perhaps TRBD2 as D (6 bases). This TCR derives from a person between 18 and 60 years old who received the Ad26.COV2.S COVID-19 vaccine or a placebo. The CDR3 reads CASSLGTGDLRETQYF. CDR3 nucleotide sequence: TGCGCCAGCAGCTTGGGGACGGGAGATTTACGAGAGACCCAGTACTTC.